The T cell receptor (beta chain) under discussion was sequenced for a study of blood T cell repertoires in COVID-19. Overall study: Collection of acute and convalescent COVID-19 samples took place in the United States, Italy and Spain. PBMCs, B-cell-depleted T cells, or T cells were the source of the cDNA or gDNA that made up the material.

Sequencing was performed with immunoSEQ multiplex PCR; in TCRdb, only in-frame clones are kept and a portion is missing. The data show about 95,000 clones, under 90% seen once. From germline, CDR1 is LNHDA and CDR2 SQIVND (reference sequence). This CDR3 is built from 15 residues. The V gene lost 5 bases and the J gene lost 1 base, with 12 bases spanning the gap. This chain connects TRBV19 to TRBJ1-3; tentative D call: TRBD1 (6 bases). This TCR came from a human donor in a cohort sampled during active COVID-19. Sequenced input: peripheral blood. DNA of the CDR3: TGTGCCAGTAGTGGACAACAGGGATCTGGAAACACCATATATTTT. Residues: CASSGQQGSGNTIYF.